This entry lists 18 T cell receptor beta chains sequenced from one sample in a study of CD8+ T cells in alopecia areata. Reverse transcription of extracted RNA yielded cDNA, which provided the sequencing template. Assay used: immunoSEQ multiplex PCR; TCRdb lists only in-frame clones, some missing. The table records more than 200,000 clones, under 80% of them present only once. The sequencing used CD4+ T cells sorted from blood, collected at week 0. The receptors come from a human donor with alopecia areata.

In the case of this clone: Other DNA sequences of this sample code for an identical CDR3. This chain connects TRBV5-1 to TRBJ1-5; perhaps TRBD1 as D (6 bases). The CDR3 extends over 14 amino acids. CDR1 and CDR2 (germline): SGHRS, YFSETQ. V lost 0 bases to trimming and J lost 4 bases, with 8 bases between them. The CDR3 DNA reads TGCGCCAGCAGCTTGGGAGGGGGAAATCAGCCCCAGCATTTT. This gives the protein CASSLGGGNQPQHF.

CDR3 sequence reads: CASSFTGSDEQYF. CDR3 coding DNA: TGTGCCAGCAGCTTTACGGGGTCCGACGAGCAGTACTTC. This chain joins TRBV7-3 and TRBJ2-7, with D maybe TRBD2 (5 bases). The CDR3 runs 13 residues. Looked up from germline, CDR1 is SGHTA and CDR2 is FQGTGA. V lost 3 bases to trimming and J lost 5 bases, with 11 bases between them.

This clone was detected only a few times. This chain uses TRBV12-5 with TRBJ2-7, with TRBD1 matching over 8 bases. This CDR3 comprises 13 residues. J gave up 2 bases and V 3 bases, and 0 bases lay outside the gene matches. From germline, CDR1 is LGHNT and CDR2 FRNRAP. CDR3 loop: CASGLQGAYEQYF. CDR3 coding DNA: TGTGCTAGTGGTTTACAGGGGGCCTACGAGCAGTACTTC. The full variable domain, its missing parts supplied by reference TRBV12-5 and TRBJ2-7, is DARVTQTPRHKVTEMGQEVTMRCQPILGHNTVFWYRQTMMQGLELLAYFRNRAPLDDSGMPKDRFSAEMPDATLATLKIQPSEPRDSAVYFCASGLQGAYEQYFGPGTRLTVT.

CDR3 sequence (DNA): TGCGCCAGCACCCTTGGCACGCTCGGGGGCCTCACTGAAGCTTTCTTT. Protein: CASTLGTLGGLTEAFF. The J gene is TRBJ1-1, the V gene TRBV5-1; TRBD1 might be the D (6 bases). This CDR3 comprises 16 residues. The V gene lost 6 bases and the J gene lost 4 bases, with 22 bases spanning the gap. The germline V gene encodes CDR1 SGHRS and CDR2 YFSETQ.

This sequence joins TRBV6-1 and TRBJ2-7; D is ambiguous. V was shortened by 6 bases and J by 2 bases, with 11 bases between the two germline ends. The germline CDR1 and CDR2 sequences are MNHNS and SASEGT. CDR3 length: 13 residues. The CDR3 protein is CASRELATYEQYF. The CDR3 DNA sequence: TGTGCCAGCAGAGAGTTGGCGACCTACGAGCAGTACTTC.

CDR3 amino acids: CASSLPGQGISETQYF. CDR3 coding DNA: TGTGCCAGCAGTTTACCGGGACAGGGAATATCAGAGACCCAGTACTTC. The V gene is TRBV27, the J gene TRBJ2-5, with 9 bases matching TRBD1. The CDR3 has 16 residues. The V segment lost 2 bases and the J segment 4 bases; nucleotides outside the gene matches: 8. The germline V gene encodes CDR1 MNHEY and CDR2 SMNVEV (reference sequence).

This clone is a singleton in its sample. V usage is TRBV29-1 and J usage is TRBJ2-7; possibly TRBD1 for D (6 bases). Germline V CDR1 and CDR2: SQVTM, ANQGSEA. CDR3 size: 13 residues. V lost 6 bases, J lost 6 bases, and 18 bases lay in between. CDR3 nucleotides: TGCAGCGTCGGGGACATCGGAGGCGGCGAGCAGTACTTC. Its protein is CSVGDIGGGEQYF.

The CDR3: CASSLAGHGTEAFF. The CDR3 region has the DNA TGCGCCAGCAGCCTCGCGGGGCACGGGACTGAAGCTTTCTTT. This rearrangement joins TRBV4-3 to TRBJ1-1; D possibly corresponds to TRBD1 (5 bases). Trimming cost V 4 bases and J 5 bases, with 14 bases left between them. CDR3 size: 14 residues. Per the germline V gene, CDR1 is LGHNA and CDR2 is YSLEER.

The V call is TRBV6-5, the J call TRBJ1-2; D might be TRBD1 (6 bases). Germline V gene lookup returns CDR1 MNHEY and CDR2 SVGAGI. The V gene lost 7 bases and the J gene lost 1 base, with 7 bases spanning the gap. This CDR3 is built from 12 residues. The CDR3 reads CASKDSNYGYTF. The DNA of the CDR3 is TGTGCCAGCAAGGACAGTAACTATGGCTACACCTTC.

The rearrangement links TRBV9 to TRBJ2-1; 8 bases map to TRBD2. Germline assignment: CDR1 SGDLS and CDR2 YYNGEE. There are 15 residues in the CDR3. Trimming cost V 4 bases and J 1 base; bases outside gene matches: 4. The CDR3 bases are TGTGCCAGCAGCATTAGCGGGGCTTCCTACAATGAGCAGTTCTTC. It is translated as CASSISGASYNEQFF.

With respect to this clone: The sample holds other DNA sequences that translate to the same CDR3. This chain connects TRBV9 to TRBJ1-3; D is undetermined. Germline V CDR1 and CDR2: SGDLS, YYNGEE. V shed 0 bases and J shed 7 bases, with 5 bases lying between them. This CDR3 has 12 amino acids. CDR3 sequence: CASSVEGNTIYF. The CDR3 DNA reads as TGTGCCAGCAGCGTAGAAGGGAACACCATATATTTT.

This chain joins TRBV19 and TRBJ2-3; 7 nucleotides match TRBD2. This CDR3 has 15 amino acids. Trimming removed 5 bases from V and 7 bases from J; junction bases left unmatched: 12. Germline values: CDR1 LNHDA, CDR2 SQIVND (reference sequence). The CDR3 DNA is TGTGCCAGTAGTCCCCTTTCAGCGGGGAGGAATACGCAGTATTTT. Its translation: CASSPLSAGRNTQYF.

The rearrangement links TRBV30 to TRBJ2-3, with D unresolved. The germline gives CDR1 GTSNPN, CDR2 SVGIG (reference sequence). The V gene lost 2 bases and the J gene lost 6 bases, with 9 bases spanning the gap. This CDR3 region has 12 residues. The CDR3 region is CAWSRTVDTQYF. The CDR3, as DNA: TGTGCCTGGAGTAGAACGGTGGATACGCAGTATTTT.

The rearrangement uses TRBV30 and TRBJ1-6; TRBD1 might be the D (5 bases). The CDR3 consists of 14 residues. Trimming cost V 0 bases and J 10 bases, with 13 bases left between them. Germline V gene sequence: CDR1 GTSNPN, CDR2 SVGIG (reference sequence). CDR3 protein: CAWSVPGPSSPLHF. The CDR3 DNA follows: TGTGCCTGGAGTGTACCAGGGCCATCCTCACCCCTCCACTTT.

Points on this clone: Other DNA sequences in the same sample also yield this CDR3. The V call is TRBV29-1, the J call TRBJ2-7; D gene unclear. CDR1 and CDR2 from the germline V gene are SQVTM and ANQGSEA. The CDR3 runs 11 residues. Trimming took 4 bases from V and 0 from J, leaving 4 bases between them. The CDR3 bases are TGCAGCGTTGGTACCTCCTACGAGCAGTACTTC. Translating it yields CSVGTSYEQYF.

The gene calls are TRBV5-6 and TRBJ1-2, with TRBD1 as a possible D gene (5 bases). Germline V lookup: CDR1 SGHDT, CDR2 YYEEEE. The length of the CDR3 is 13 residues. V was trimmed by 5 bases and J by 6 bases, leaving 14 bases between them. CDR3 DNA: TGTGCCAGCAGTCGCAGGGTTAGCGATGGCTACACCTTC. This gives the protein CASSRRVSDGYTF.

The chain carries TRBV30 and TRBJ2-3, with TRBD2 as a possible D gene (7 bases). The ends were cut back, 3 bases at V and 5 bases at J, with 15 bases in the middle. From germline, CDR1 is GTSNPN and CDR2 SVGIG (reference sequence). There are 14 residues in the CDR3. The CDR3 nucleotides read TGTGCCTGGAGGCTCGCGGGGGCCTTAGATACGCAGTATTTT. Encoded protein: CAWRLAGALDTQYF.

The chain is built from TRBV2 and TRBJ1-6; D is unclear. Germline V lookup: CDR1 SNHLY, CDR2 FYNNEI. This CDR3 contains 15 residues. V lost 7 bases and J lost 14, with 24 bases in between. For the CDR3, the DNA is TGTGCCAGCACCTTAAAGGGAAGGGATAGGCTATCCCTCCACTTT. Protein: CASTLKGRDRLSLHF.